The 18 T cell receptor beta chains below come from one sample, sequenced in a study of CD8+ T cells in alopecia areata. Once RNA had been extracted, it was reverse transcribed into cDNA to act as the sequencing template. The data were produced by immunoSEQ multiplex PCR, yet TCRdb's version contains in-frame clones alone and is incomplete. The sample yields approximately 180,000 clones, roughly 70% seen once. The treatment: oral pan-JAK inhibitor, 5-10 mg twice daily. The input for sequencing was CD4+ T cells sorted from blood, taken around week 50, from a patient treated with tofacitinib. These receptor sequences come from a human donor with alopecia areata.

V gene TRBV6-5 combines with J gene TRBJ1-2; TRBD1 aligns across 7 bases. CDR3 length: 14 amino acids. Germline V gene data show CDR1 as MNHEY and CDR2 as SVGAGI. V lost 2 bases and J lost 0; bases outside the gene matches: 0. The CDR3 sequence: CASSYRGPNYGYTF. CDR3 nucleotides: TGTGCCAGCAGTTACAGGGGGCCTAACTATGGCTACACCTTC.

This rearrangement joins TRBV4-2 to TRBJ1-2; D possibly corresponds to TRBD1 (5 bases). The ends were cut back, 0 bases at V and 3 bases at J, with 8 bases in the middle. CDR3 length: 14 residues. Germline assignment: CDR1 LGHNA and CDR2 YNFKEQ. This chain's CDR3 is CASSQDRGDYGYTF. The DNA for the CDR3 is TGTGCCAGCAGCCAAGATCGGGGCGACTATGGCTACACCTTC.

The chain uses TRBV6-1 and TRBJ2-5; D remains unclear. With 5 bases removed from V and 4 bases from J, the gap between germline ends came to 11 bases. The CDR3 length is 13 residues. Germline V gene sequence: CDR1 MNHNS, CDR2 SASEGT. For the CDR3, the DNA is TGTGCCAGCAGTTATCCGCCCGGAGAGACCCAGTACTTC. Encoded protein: CASSYPPGETQYF.

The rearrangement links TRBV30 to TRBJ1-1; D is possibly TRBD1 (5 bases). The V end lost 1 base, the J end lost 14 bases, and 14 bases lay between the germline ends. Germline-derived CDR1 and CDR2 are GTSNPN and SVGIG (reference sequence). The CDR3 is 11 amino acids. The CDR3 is CAWSGGAASFF. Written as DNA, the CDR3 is TGTGCCTGGAGTGGAGGGGCAGCGTCCTTCTTT.

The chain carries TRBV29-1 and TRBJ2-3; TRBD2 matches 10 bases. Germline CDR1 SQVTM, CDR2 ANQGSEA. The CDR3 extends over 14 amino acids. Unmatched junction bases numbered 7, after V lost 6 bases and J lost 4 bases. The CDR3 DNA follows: TGCAGCGTCCTAGCGGGGGTCGGTGCAGATACGCAGTATTTT. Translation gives CSVLAGVGADTQYF.

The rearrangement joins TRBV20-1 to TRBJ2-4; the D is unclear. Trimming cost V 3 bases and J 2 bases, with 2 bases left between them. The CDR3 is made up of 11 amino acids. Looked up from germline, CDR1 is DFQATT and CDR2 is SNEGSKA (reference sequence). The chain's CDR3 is CSASPKNIQYF. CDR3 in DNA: TGCAGTGCTAGCCCCAAAAACATTCAGTACTTC.

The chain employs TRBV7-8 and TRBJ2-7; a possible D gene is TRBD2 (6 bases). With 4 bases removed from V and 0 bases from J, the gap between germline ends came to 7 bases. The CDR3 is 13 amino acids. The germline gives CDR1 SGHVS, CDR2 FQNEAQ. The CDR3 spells CASSWRVSYEQYF. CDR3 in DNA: TGTGCCAGCAGCTGGAGGGTCTCCTACGAGCAGTACTTC.

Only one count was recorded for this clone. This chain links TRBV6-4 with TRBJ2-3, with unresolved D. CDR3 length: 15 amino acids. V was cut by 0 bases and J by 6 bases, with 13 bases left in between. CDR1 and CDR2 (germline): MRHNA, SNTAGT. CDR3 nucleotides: TGTGCCAGCAGTGACTCGAGGTCAGGCCCCGATACGCAGTATTTT. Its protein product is CASSDSRSGPDTQYF.

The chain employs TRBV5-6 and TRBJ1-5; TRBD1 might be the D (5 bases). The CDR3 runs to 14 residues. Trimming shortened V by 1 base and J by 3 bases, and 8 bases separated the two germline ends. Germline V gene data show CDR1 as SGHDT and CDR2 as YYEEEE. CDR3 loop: CASSLTGNNQPQHF. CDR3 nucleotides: TGTGCCAGCAGCTTGACAGGAAACAATCAGCCCCAGCATTTT.

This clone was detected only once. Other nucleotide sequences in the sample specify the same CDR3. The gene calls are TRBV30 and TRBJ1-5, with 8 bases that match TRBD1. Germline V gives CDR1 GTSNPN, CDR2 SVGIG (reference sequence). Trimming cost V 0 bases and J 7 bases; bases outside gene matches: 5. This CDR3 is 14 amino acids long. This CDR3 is CAWSVGQGNQPQHF. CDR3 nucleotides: TGTGCCTGGAGTGTCGGACAGGGAAACCAGCCCCAGCATTTT.

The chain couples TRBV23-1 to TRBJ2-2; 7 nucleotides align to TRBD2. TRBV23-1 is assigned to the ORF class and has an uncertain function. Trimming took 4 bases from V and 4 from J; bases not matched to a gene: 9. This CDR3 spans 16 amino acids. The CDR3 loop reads CASSLFLAAGTGELFF. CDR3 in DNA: TGCGCCAGCAGTCTCTTTCTAGCGGCAGGCACCGGGGAGCTGTTTTTT.

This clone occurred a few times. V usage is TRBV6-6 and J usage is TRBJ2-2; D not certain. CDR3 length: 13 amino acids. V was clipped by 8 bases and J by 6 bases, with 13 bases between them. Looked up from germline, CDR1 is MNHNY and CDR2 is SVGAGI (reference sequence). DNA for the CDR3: TGTGCCAGCTGGTTAGGCTTGGCCGGGGAGCTGTTTTTT. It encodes CASWLGLAGELFF.

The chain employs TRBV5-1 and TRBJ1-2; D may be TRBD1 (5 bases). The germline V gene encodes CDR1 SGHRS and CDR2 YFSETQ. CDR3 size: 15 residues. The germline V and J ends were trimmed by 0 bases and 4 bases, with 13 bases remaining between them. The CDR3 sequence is CASSLGTGRTYGYTF. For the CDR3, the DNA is TGCGCCAGCAGCTTGGGTACAGGACGGACCTATGGCTACACCTTC. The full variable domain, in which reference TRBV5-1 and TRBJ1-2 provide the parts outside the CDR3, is KAGVTQTPRYLIKTRGQQVTLSCSPISGHRSVSWYQQTPGQGLQFLFEYFSETQRNKGNFPGRFSGRQFSNSRSEMNVSTLELGDSALYLCASSLGTGRTYGYTFGSGTRLTVV.

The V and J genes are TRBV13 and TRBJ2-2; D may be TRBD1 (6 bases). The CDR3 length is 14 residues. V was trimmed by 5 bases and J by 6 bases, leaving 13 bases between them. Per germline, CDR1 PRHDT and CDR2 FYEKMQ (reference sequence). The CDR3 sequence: CASSATGTSGELFF. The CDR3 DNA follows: TGTGCCAGCAGCGCCACAGGGACGTCCGGGGAGCTGTTTTTT.

CDR3 residues: CASSFAGTEAFF. CDR3 coding DNA: TGTGCCAGCAGTTTTGCTGGCACTGAAGCTTTCTTT. This sequence joins TRBV27 and TRBJ1-1; D is unresolved. The V gene lost 3 bases and the J gene lost 4 bases, with 6 bases spanning the gap. The CDR3 has 12 residues. Germline values: CDR1 MNHEY, CDR2 SMNVEV (reference sequence).

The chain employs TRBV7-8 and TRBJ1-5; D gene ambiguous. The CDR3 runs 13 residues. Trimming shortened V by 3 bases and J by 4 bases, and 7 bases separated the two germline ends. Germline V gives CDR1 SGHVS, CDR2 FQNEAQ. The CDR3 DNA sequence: TGTGCCAGCAGCTTTGGCCGAAATCAGCCCCAGCATTTT. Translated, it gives CASSFGRNQPQHF.

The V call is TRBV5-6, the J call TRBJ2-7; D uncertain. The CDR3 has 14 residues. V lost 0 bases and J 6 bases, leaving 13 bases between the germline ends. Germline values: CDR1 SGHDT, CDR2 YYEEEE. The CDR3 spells CASSLVPDSGEQYF. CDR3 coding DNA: TGTGCCAGCAGCTTGGTTCCAGATTCGGGCGAGCAGTACTTC. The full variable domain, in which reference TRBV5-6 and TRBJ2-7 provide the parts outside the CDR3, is DAGVTQSPTHLIKTRGQQVTLRCSPKSGHDTVSWYQQALGQGPQFIFQYYEEEERQRGNFPDRFSGHQFPNYSSELNVNALLLGDSALYLCASSLVPDSGEQYFGPGTRLTVT.

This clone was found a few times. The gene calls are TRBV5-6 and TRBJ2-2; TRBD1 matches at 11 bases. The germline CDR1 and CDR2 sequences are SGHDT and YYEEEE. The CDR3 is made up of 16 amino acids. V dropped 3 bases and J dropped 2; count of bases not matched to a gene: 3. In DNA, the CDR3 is TGTGCCAGCAGCTGGGGGACAGGGGGTAACACCGGGGAGCTGTTTTTT. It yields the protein CASSWGTGGNTGELFF.